A single TCR beta chain is shown here with its context. TCRdb's copy holds only in-frame clones and misses some; the assay was immunoSEQ multiplex PCR. This sample has approximately 250,000 clones; about 93% occur once, and the top ten carry around 0.83%. The record originates from a study of blood T cell repertoires in COVID-19. This clonotype was obtained from a man between 25 and 39 years old with COVID-19, enrolled during active disease. The sequenced sample consisted of peripheral blood.

The CDR3 loop is CASSVEGAHQPQHF. The CDR3 bases are TGTGCCAGCAGCGTAGAGGGGGCGCATCAGCCCCAGCATTTT. The gene calls are TRBV9 and TRBJ1-5; 7 bases line up with TRBD1. Germline V lookup: CDR1 SGDLS, CDR2 YYNGEE. This CDR3 is built from 14 residues. The J segment lost 5 bases and the V segment lost 0 bases, leaving 2 bases of the junction unmatched.